This T cell receptor beta chain came from a study of blood T cells in healthy people across ages. Germline values: CDR1 SGHTA, CDR2 FQGNSA. The ends were cut back, 6 bases at V and 1 base at J, with 9 bases in the middle. This CDR3 contains 13 residues. Primers used in a second PCR of roughly 6 to 11 cycles were a sample-barcoded 5' primer and a J-beta primer mix. Each TCR beta cDNA got a 12-nucleotide random molecular identifier. TCRdb re-called the 5' RACE reads with MiXCR, one entry per CDR3 protein. The repertoire holds hundreds of thousands of distinct CDR3 sequences, with around 31% as singletons. In its sample, this clonotype was seen many times.

This TCR came from an elderly woman in good health. The sequencing sample was made of blood. The rearrangement joins TRBV7-2 to TRBJ1-1; no firm D call. The CDR3 DNA follows: TGTGCCAGCAGTCTGATGTCGAACACTGAAGCTTTCTTT. The encoded protein is CASSLMSNTEAFF.